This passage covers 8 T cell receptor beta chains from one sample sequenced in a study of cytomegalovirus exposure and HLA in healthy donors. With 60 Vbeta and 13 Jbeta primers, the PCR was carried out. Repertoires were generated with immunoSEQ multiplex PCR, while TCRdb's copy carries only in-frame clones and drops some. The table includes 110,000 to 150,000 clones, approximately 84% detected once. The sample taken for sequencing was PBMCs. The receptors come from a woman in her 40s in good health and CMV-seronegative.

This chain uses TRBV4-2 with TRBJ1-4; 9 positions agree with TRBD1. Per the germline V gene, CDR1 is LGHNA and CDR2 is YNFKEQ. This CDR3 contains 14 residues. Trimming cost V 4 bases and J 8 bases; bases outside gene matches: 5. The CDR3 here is CASSLQDRGEKLFF. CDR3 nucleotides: TGTGCCAGCAGCCTGCAAGACAGGGGGGAAAAACTGTTTTTT.

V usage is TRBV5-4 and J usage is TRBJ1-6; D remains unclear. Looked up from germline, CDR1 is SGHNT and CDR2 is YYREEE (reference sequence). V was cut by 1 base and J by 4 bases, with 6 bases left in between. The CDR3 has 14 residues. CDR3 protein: CASSLSSYNSPLHF. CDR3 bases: TGTGCCAGCAGCTTGTCGTCGTATAATTCACCCCTCCACTTT.

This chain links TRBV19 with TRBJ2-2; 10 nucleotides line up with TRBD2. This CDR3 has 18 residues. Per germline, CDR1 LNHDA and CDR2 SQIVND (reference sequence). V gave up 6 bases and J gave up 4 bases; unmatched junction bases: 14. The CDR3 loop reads CASSAHLGLAVITGELFF. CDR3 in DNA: TGTGCCAGTAGCGCTCACCTAGGACTAGCGGTAATCACCGGGGAGCTGTTTTTT.

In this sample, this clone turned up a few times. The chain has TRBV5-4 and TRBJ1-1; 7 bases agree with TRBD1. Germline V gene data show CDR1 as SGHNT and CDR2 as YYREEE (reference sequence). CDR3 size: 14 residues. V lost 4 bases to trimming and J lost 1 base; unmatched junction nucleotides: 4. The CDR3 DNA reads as TGTGCCAGCAGCCCGGGACAGCAGAACACTGAAGCTTTCTTT. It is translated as CASSPGQQNTEAFF.

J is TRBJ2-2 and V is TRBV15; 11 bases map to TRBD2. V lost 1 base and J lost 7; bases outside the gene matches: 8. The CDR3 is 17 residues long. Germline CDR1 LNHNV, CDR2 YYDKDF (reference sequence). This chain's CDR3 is CATSRGGSGRAGGELFF. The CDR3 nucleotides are TGTGCCACCAGCAGAGGAGGTAGCGGGAGGGCCGGCGGGGAGCTGTTTTTT.

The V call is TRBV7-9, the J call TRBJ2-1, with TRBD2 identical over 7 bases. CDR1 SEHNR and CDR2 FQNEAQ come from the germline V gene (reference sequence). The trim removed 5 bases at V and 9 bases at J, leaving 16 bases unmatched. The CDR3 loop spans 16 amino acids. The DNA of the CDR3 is TGTGCCAGCAGCCCGAGTTGGGGGGGAGGATCAGGTGAGCAGTTCTTC. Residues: CASSPSWGGGSGEQFF.

CDR3 sequence (DNA): TGTGCCAGCAGTTATTCCGGGACAGCGGATGAAAAACTGTTTTTT. Encoded protein: CASSYSGTADEKLFF. The chain joins TRBV6-5 to TRBJ1-4; 7 bases match TRBD1. The junction had 7 bases not matched to a gene; V was cut back by 3 bases and J by 6 bases. The CDR3 contains 15 residues. CDR1 MNHEY and CDR2 SVGAGI come from the germline V gene.

The CDR3 region has the DNA TGTGCCAGCAGCCAAGAAAGGGGGTTGAACACTGAAGCTTTCTTT. Its protein is CASSQERGLNTEAFF. The chain uses TRBV13 and TRBJ1-1, with D possibly TRBD1 on 6 matching bases. This CDR3 has 15 amino acids. Germline lookup yields CDR1 PRHDT and CDR2 FYEKMQ (reference sequence). V shed 5 bases and J shed 0 bases, with 13 bases lying between them. Combining the CDR3 with reference TRBV13 and TRBJ1-1 gives the whole variable domain AAGVIQSPRHLIKEKRETATLKCYPIPRHDTVYWYQQGPGQDPQFLISFYEKMQSDKGSIPDRFSAQQFSDYHSELNMSSLELGDSALYFCASSQERGLNTEAFFGQGTRLTVV.